This T cell receptor beta chain was profiled in a study of cytomegalovirus exposure and HLA in healthy donors. This CDR3 spans 12 amino acids. Germline loops: CDR1 LNHDA, CDR2 SQIVND (reference sequence). Trimming took 3 bases from V and 2 from J, leaving 5 bases between them. The study ran its PCR with 60 Vbeta and 13 Jbeta primers. Here immunoSEQ multiplex PCR was the method, and the copy in TCRdb shows in-frame clones only, minus some. The sample yields approximately 100,000 clones, roughly 71% seen once. Sequences were obtained from PBMCs. The TCR comes from a man aged 35-49 years in good health and CMV-seropositive. The chain joins TRBV19 to TRBJ2-7; D is perhaps TRBD2 (5 bases). The CDR3 is CASSMGAYEQYF. The CDR3 region has the DNA TGTGCCAGTAGTATGGGAGCCTACGAGCAGTACTTC. Filled out from reference TRBV19 and TRBJ2-7, the complete variable domain reads DGGITQSPKYLFRKEGQNVTLSCEQNLNHDAMYWYRQDPGQGLRLIYYSQIVNDFQKGDIAEGYSVSREKKESFPLTVTSAQKNPTAFYLCASSMGAYEQYFGPGTRLTVT.